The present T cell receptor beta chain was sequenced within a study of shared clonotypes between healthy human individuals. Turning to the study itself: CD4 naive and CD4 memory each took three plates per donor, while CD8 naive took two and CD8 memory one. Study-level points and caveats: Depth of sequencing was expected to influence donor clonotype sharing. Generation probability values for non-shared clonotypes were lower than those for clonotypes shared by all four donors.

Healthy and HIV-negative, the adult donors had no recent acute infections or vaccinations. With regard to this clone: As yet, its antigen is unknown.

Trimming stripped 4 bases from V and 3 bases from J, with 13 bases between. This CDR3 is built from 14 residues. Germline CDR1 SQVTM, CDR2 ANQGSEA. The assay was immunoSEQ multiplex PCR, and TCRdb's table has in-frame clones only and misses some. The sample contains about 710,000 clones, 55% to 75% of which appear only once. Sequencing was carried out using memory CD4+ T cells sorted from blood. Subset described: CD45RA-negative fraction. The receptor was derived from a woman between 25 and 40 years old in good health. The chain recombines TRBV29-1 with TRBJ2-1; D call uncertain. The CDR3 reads CSVVVGLHYNEQFF. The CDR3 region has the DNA TGCAGCGTTGTGGTTGGTCTACACTACAATGAGCAGTTCTTC.